This T cell receptor (beta chain) comes out of a study of T cell clones after liver transplantation. As for the study in general: TCRbeta sequencing after a pre-transplant mixed lymphocyte reaction identified graft-donor-reactive clones, later tracked in post-transplant blood. Findings of the study overall: The donor-reactive repertoire was only partly measurable in two subjects, lacking donor cells.

CDR3 length equals 17 residues. The V gene's germline CDR1 is MDHEN and CDR2 SYDVKM. With 3 bases clipped from V and 5 bases from J, the junction kept 7 bases outside the gene matches. The assay was immunoSEQ multiplex PCR, and TCRdb's table has in-frame clones only and misses some. The sample lists around 100,000 clones, about 88% seen once, with around 2.9% in the top ten. In its sample, this clone was seen once. Its antigen is still unknown. The sequence was collected from a human patient who received a liver transplant. Some T cells may be supplied by the graft donor. The sample here was CD4+ T cells from blood, taken approximately 45 months after liver transplant. The rearrangement joins TRBV28 to TRBJ2-2, with 12 bases identical to TRBD1. CDR3 sequence (DNA): TGTGCCAGCAGTTTGTCGGGACAGGGGGCGGGGACCGGGGAGCTGTTTTTT. This sequence encodes CASSLSGQGAGTGELFF.